A selection of T cell receptor beta chains follows, all from one sample in a study of T-cell memory formation after mild COVID-19. Via MiXCR, TCRdb re-called the 5' RACE reads, giving one row per CDR3 protein. This table has 150,000 or so distinct CDR3 sequences, roughly 15% appearing once. Material for sequencing was PBMCs or a T cell subset sorted from them (not recorded which). The receptors originated from an adult woman who had mild COVID-19 (a few samples of this study predate the infection). Cell type and time point are not known. Each CDR3 is given with its conserved first and last residue. The D gene is left open where the match is weak. The size entry is marked missing in some rows and otherwise reads once, few, many or a size class.

clone size,CDR3 length,D gene,V gene,J gene,CDR3 protein,CDR3 DNA
NA,16,TRBD1,TRBV5-6,TRBJ1-2,CASSSGQGALVNGYTF,TGTGCCAGCAGCTCCGGACAGGGGGCTTTGGTTAATGGCTACACCTTC
NA,13,NA,TRBV18,TRBJ2-7,CASSPRQDYEQYF,TGTGCCAGCTCACCACGGCAGGACTACGAGCAGTACTTC
NA,15,NA,TRBV20-1,TRBJ2-1,CSASSVGRRYNEQFF,TGCAGTGCTAGTAGTGTGGGACGACGGTACAATGAGCAGTTCTTC
few,15,TRBD2,TRBV7-6,TRBJ2-5,CASSRGLAAQETQYF,TGTGCCAGCAGCCGGGGACTAGCGGCCCAAGAGACCCAGTACTTC
few,16,NA,TRBV24-1,TRBJ2-6,CATSADGSSGANVLTF,TGTGCCACCAGTGCTGACGGGAGCTCTGGGGCCAACGTCCTGACTTTC
many,17,TRBD2,TRBV12-3/TRBV12-4,TRBJ2-1,CASSLGTSGYGYNEQFF,TGTGCCAGCAGTTTAGGGACTAGCGGGTACGGGTACAATGAGCAGTTCTTC
few,15,NA,TRBV6-5,TRBJ2-2,CASSLQVEGTGELFF,TGTGCCAGCAGTTTACAGGTGGAGGGGACCGGGGAGCTGTTTTTT
NA,12,NA,TRBV3-1,TRBJ1-2,CASSRADYGYTF,TGTGCCAGCAGCCGGGCAGATTACGGCTACACCTTC
NA,13,NA,TRBV6-5,TRBJ1-2,CASSSAGNYGYTF,TGTGCCAGCAGCTCCGCGGGGAACTATGGCTACACCTTC
few,13,NA,TRBV20-1,TRBJ1-5,CSASLGTWQPQHF,TGCAGTGCTAGTCTAGGGACGTGGCAGCCCCAGCATTTT
NA,17,NA,TRBV3-1,TRBJ2-7,CASSQVGYTGLAYEQYF,TGTGCCAGCAGCCAAGTCGGATATACTGGGCTAGCCTACGAGCAGTACTTC
once,10,NA,TRBV29-1,TRBJ1-2,CSVSSGGYTF,TGCAGCGTTTCCAGCGGGGGCTACACCTTC
few,13,NA,TRBV20-1,TRBJ2-5,CSADWGLMETQYF,TGCAGTGCTGACTGGGGGTTGATGGAGACCCAGTACTTC
few,14,NA,TRBV9,TRBJ1-6,CASSVRDYGSPLHF,TGTGCCAGCAGCGTCAGGGATTATGGTTCACCCCTCCACTTT
few,13,NA,TRBV3-1,TRBJ2-5,CASSSGPLETQYF,TGTGCCAGCAGCTCTGGGCCCTTAGAGACCCAGTACTTC
few,14,TRBD2,TRBV7-3,TRBJ2-7,CASSSGLENDEQYF,TGTGCCAGCAGCTCTGGACTAGAGAACGACGAGCAGTACTTC
NA,15,TRBD1,TRBV15,TRBJ2-5,CATSRTVQGDETQYF,TGTGCCACCAGCAGGACGGTTCAGGGGGATGAGACCCAGTACTTC
many,14,NA,TRBV4-2,TRBJ2-7,CASSQGGTLYEQYF,TGTGCCAGCAGCCAAGGCGGGACCTTATACGAGCAGTACTTC
few,14,NA,TRBV27,TRBJ1-2,CASSLSWDSYGYTF,TGTGCCAGCAGTTTATCGTGGGACTCCTATGGCTACACCTTC
few,12,NA,TRBV5-1,TRBJ2-1,CASSSPKNEQFF,TGCGCCAGCAGCTCGCCTAAGAATGAGCAGTTCTTC
NA,16,NA,TRBV25-1,TRBJ2-5,CASSVERERFQETQYF,TGTGCCAGCAGTGTCGAAAGGGAGCGGTTCCAAGAGACCCAGTACTTC
NA,16,TRBD1,TRBV15,TRBJ2-1,CATTLDRGHSYNEQFF,TGTGCCACCACTCTTGACAGGGGGCATAGCTACAATGAGCAGTTCTTC
NA,15,NA,TRBV3-1,TRBJ2-2,CASTKAESITGELFF,TGTGCCAGCACCAAAGCCGAATCAATTACCGGGGAGCTGTTTTTT
few,14,NA,TRBV5-1,TRBJ1-1,CASSAYTGHTEAFF,TGCGCCAGCAGCGCCTACACTGGACACACTGAAGCTTTCTTT
few,13,NA,TRBV18,TRBJ1-2,CASQEIANYGYTF,TGTGCCAGCCAAGAGATTGCTAACTATGGCTACACCTTC
NA,15,TRBD2,TRBV10-3,TRBJ2-5,CAIRSSGGAGETQYF,TGTGCCATCAGATCTAGCGGGGGGGCCGGAGAGACCCAGTACTTC
NA,13,NA,TRBV7-2,TRBJ2-3,CASSPRTTDTQYF,TGTGCCAGCAGCCCCCGGACCACAGATACGCAGTATTTT
NA,14,NA,TRBV30,TRBJ1-3,CAWSVGTPGNTIYF,TGTGCCTGGAGTGTAGGGACTCCTGGAAACACCATATATTTT
NA,14,NA,TRBV7-9,TRBJ2-7,CASSYAFDPGEQYF,TGTGCCAGCAGCTACGCTTTCGATCCCGGCGAGCAGTACTTC
few,15,TRBD1,TRBV5-1,TRBJ1-1,CASSPWTGSNTEAFF,TGCGCCAGCAGCCCCTGGACAGGGTCAAACACTGAAGCTTTCTTT
few,15,TRBD2,TRBV6-6,TRBJ2-7,CASSYDLADSYEQYF,TGTGCCAGCAGTTACGATCTAGCGGACTCCTACGAGCAGTACTTC
NA,15,TRBD1,TRBV5-1,TRBJ2-3,CASSLGGTGTDTQYF,TGCGCCAGCAGCTTGGGGGGGACAGGCACAGATACGCAGTATTTT
NA,13,NA,TRBV5-1,TRBJ1-2,CASSRDPDRGYTF,TGCGCCAGCAGCAGGGACCCAGATCGTGGCTACACCTTC
NA,14,NA,TRBV4-1,TRBJ2-7,CASPGNRAEYEQYF,TGCGCCAGCCCAGGGAACAGGGCCGAATACGAGCAGTACTTC
few,19,TRBD1,TRBV5-1,TRBJ2-6,CASSSRPGQNLPGANVLTF,TGCGCCAGCAGCTCCAGACCGGGACAGAACTTACCTGGGGCCAACGTCCTGACTTTC
few,16,NA,TRBV7-6,TRBJ2-1,CASSLGGGTSYNEQFF,TGTGCCAGCAGCTTAGGAGGTGGGACTTCCTACAATGAGCAGTTCTTC
few,13,NA,TRBV5-1,TRBJ2-3,CASSWGDTDTQYF,TGCGCCAGCAGCTGGGGGGACACAGATACGCAGTATTTT
few,15,TRBD1,TRBV6-1,TRBJ2-1,CASTVDWTGNNEQFF,TGTGCCAGCACCGTTGACTGGACAGGGAACAATGAGCAGTTCTTC
NA,15,NA,TRBV6-2/TRBV6-3,TRBJ1-2,CASSYSTPRDYGYTF,TGTGCCAGCAGTTACTCTACACCTCGCGACTATGGCTACACCTTC
few,14,NA,TRBV19,TRBJ2-1,CATAQSHSYNEQFF,TGTGCCACCGCCCAATCCCACTCCTACAATGAGCAGTTCTTC
NA,15,NA,TRBV5-1,TRBJ2-2,CASMVREDDTGELFF,TGCGCCAGCATGGTCAGGGAGGATGACACCGGGGAGCTGTTTTTT
few,13,NA,TRBV2,TRBJ2-3,CASSGSSTDTQYF,TGTGCCAGCAGCGGGAGTAGCACAGATACGCAGTATTTT
few,15,NA,TRBV25-1,TRBJ2-1,CASSDPGGWENEQFF,TGTGCCAGCAGTGACCCAGGAGGGTGGGAAAATGAGCAGTTCTTC
NA,16,TRBD1,TRBV7-2,TRBJ2-1,CASSWDRGGPFNEQFF,TGTGCCAGCAGCTGGGACAGGGGAGGGCCCTTCAATGAGCAGTTCTTC
NA,12,NA,TRBV5-1,TRBJ1-1,CASSLEGREAFF,TGCGCCAGCAGCTTGGAAGGGAGGGAAGCTTTCTTT
few,11,NA,TRBV6-2/TRBV6-3,TRBJ2-3,CASSYGHTQYF,TGTGCCAGCAGTTACGGTCATACGCAGTATTTT
NA,14,TRBD1,TRBV5-1,TRBJ1-3,CASRGTASGNTIYF,TGCGCCAGCAGGGGGACAGCCTCTGGAAACACCATATATTTT
few,16,NA,TRBV20-1,TRBJ1-5,CSARDLEQTINQPQHF,TGCAGTGCTAGAGATCTCGAACAGACGATCAATCAGCCCCAGCATTTT
many,16,TRBD2,TRBV5-1,TRBJ2-3,CASSLEIAGSTDTQYF,TGCGCCAGCAGCTTGGAGATAGCGGGGTCCACAGATACGCAGTATTTT
few,15,NA,TRBV10-3,TRBJ1-2,CAISEGDQVYYGYTF,TGTGCCATCAGTGAAGGGGACCAAGTATACTATGGCTACACCTTC
NA,15,TRBD1,TRBV6-5,TRBJ2-7,CASRPTGGSIYEQYF,TGTGCCAGCAGGCCCACAGGGGGATCCATCTACGAGCAGTACTTC
NA,15,TRBD2,TRBV7-2,TRBJ2-5,CASSLRTGGMETQYF,TGTGCCAGCAGCCTGAGAACGGGGGGGATGGAGACCCAGTACTTC